This entry is about one T cell receptor (beta chain). This clonotype was recorded many times. Its antigen target is currently unknown. No base quality values were provided; no much bigger clone lies one nucleotide off. These data come from a study of T-cell reconstitution after alpha-beta-depleted transplantation in children (TCRdb year 2016). With regard to the full study: The study quantitatively tracked T-cell immune reconstitution after TCRalphabeta/CD19-depleted allogeneic hematopoietic cell transplantation in children using TCR repertoire profiling.

Library method: PCR. TCRdb lists the instrument as Illumina HiSeq 2500. TCR library preparation used molecular barcoding, with unique molecular identifiers applied to normalize quantification of the TCRbeta repertoire. Through fastp at Q25 and MiXCR, TCRdb rebuilt clones from the public reads, retaining in-frame beta chains. Merged by CDR3 protein, the rows form single entries marked with the most common genes and DNA. In this sample the table shows roughly 220,000 distinct CDR3 sequences, approximately 9.8% of which occur a single time. The ten largest make up about 5.4% of the sample. Sequenced here: PBMCs from the stem cell graft donor, sampled from the stem cell graft. This TCR was recovered from a human donor who donated a stem cell graft to a child with SCID.

The CDR3 amino acid sequence is: CASSLDVASDTQYF. The nucleotides are TGCGCCAGCAGCTTGGATGTAGCTTCAGATACGCAGTATTTT. Here the chain combines TRBV5-1 and TRBJ2-3; no D gene can be assigned with confidence. The CDR3 has 14 amino acids, counting the end cysteine and phenylalanine. Here the CDR3 DNA is all that survives: 42 bases in frame from base 1. The germline ends are 9 bases apart after V is trimmed by 0 bases and J by 4 bases. CDR1 and CDR2, looked up from the germline V gene, are SGHRS and YFSETQ.